Below, 9 T cell receptor beta chains from the same sample are listed, as sequenced in a study of T cells after yellow fever vaccination. TCRdb analysed the 5' RACE reads with MiXCR anew, one entry per CDR3 protein. This table has more than 65,000 distinct CDR3 sequences, about 14% appearing once. The sequencing here drew on CD8+ T cells not binding an NS4B(214-222) dextramer, sorted from PBMCs, taken more than 20 days after the first yellow fever vaccination. All receptors derive from a man between 18 and 29 years old who received the YFV17D yellow fever vaccine.

The rearrangement links TRBV5-1 to TRBJ2-1, with a possible D match to TRBD1 (6 bases). Germline CDR1 and CDR2: SGHRS and YFSETQ. V dropped 0 bases and J dropped 2 bases, with 9 bases sitting between them. The CDR3 is made up of 15 amino acids. CDR3 protein: CASSLGQVPYNEQFF. In nucleotides, the CDR3 is TGCGCCAGCAGCTTGGGACAGGTCCCCTACAATGAGCAGTTCTTC.

This clonotype came up a few times. V is TRBV7-9 and J is TRBJ1-5, with 7 bases identical to TRBD1. V shed 4 bases, J shed 1 base, and the junction held 4 bases outside the gene matches. The germline gives CDR1 SEHNR, CDR2 FQNEAQ (reference sequence). The CDR3 runs 15 residues. The CDR3 spells CASSSDRESNQPQHF. The DNA of the CDR3 is TGTGCCAGCAGCTCCGACAGGGAGAGCAATCAGCCCCAGCATTTT. The variable domain in full, with the rest retrieved from reference TRBV7-9 and TRBJ1-5, is DTGVSQNPRHKITKRGQNVTFRCDPISEHNRLYWYRQTLGQGPEFLTYFQNEAQLEKSRLLSDRFSAERPKGSFSTLEIQRTEQGDSAMYLCASSSDRESNQPQHFGDGTRLSIL.

This clonotype turned up a few times. The chain couples TRBV5-1 to TRBJ2-1; 10 bases are a match to TRBD2. The CDR3 has 16 residues. The V gene's germline CDR1 is SGHRS and CDR2 YFSETQ. With 4 bases clipped from V and 5 bases from J, the junction kept 9 bases outside the gene matches. The CDR3 DNA is TGCGCCAGCAGCCACCCTACTAGCGGGGTCCACAATGAGCAGTTCTTC. Its protein is CASSHPTSGVHNEQFF.

The V and J genes are TRBV4-1 and TRBJ2-5; D perhaps matches TRBD1 (6 bases). Germline V gene lookup returns CDR1 MGHRA and CDR2 YSYEKL. The CDR3 sequence is 14 residues long. V gave up 1 base and J gave up 5 bases, with 11 bases separating them. The CDR3 spells CASSQGGRGETQYF. In DNA, the CDR3 is TGCGCCAGCAGCCAAGGGGGGCGAGGGGAGACCCAGTACTTC.

This clonotype came up a few times. This rearrangement joins TRBV12-3 or TRBV12-4 to TRBJ1-1, with 7 bases that match TRBD1. The CDR3 runs to 15 residues. The junction had 4 bases not matched to a gene; V was cut back by 3 bases and J by 0 bases. This chain's CDR3 is CASSLDRLMNTEAFF. The CDR3 DNA follows: TGTGCCAGCAGTTTGGACAGGCTAATGAACACTGAAGCTTTCTTT.

This clonotype was detected only a few times. The chain is built from TRBV27 and TRBJ1-5; D possibly corresponds to TRBD1 (5 bases). This CDR3 is built from 14 residues. V lost 6 bases to trimming and J lost 6 bases, with 15 bases between them. In germline, CDR1 is MNHEY, CDR2 SMNVEV (reference sequence). The CDR3 loop reads CASSRPGLGQPQHF. The CDR3 region has the DNA TGTGCCAGCAGCCGACCAGGGTTGGGTCAGCCCCAGCATTTT.

This rearrangement joins TRBV4-1 to TRBJ1-4, with 12 bases lining up with TRBD1. Germline trimming cut 4 bases from V and 13 bases from J; bases unmatched to any gene: 7. Germline V CDR1 and CDR2: MGHRA, YSYEKL. The CDR3 extends over 14 amino acids. The DNA for the CDR3 is TGCGCCAGCAGCCCGGGACAGGGGGCCCCTGGACTGTTTTTT. Its protein is CASSPGQGAPGLFF.

In this sample, this clonotype turned up a few times. The rearrangement joins TRBV7-9 to TRBJ1-1; D possibly corresponds to TRBD1 (6 bases). Trimming cost V 6 bases and J 10 bases, with 12 bases left between them. The germline gives CDR1 SEHNR, CDR2 FQNEAQ (reference sequence). The length of the CDR3 is 11 residues. As DNA, the CDR3 is TGTGCCAGCAGTCCAACAGGGACAGCTTTCTTT. Its translation: CASSPTGTAFF. The full variable domain, rest sourced from reference TRBV7-9 and TRBJ1-1, is DTGVSQNPRHKITKRGQNVTFRCDPISEHNRLYWYRQTLGQGPEFLTYFQNEAQLEKSRLLSDRFSAERPKGSFSTLEIQRTEQGDSAMYLCASSPTGTAFFGQGTRLTVV.

The V gene is TRBV14, the J gene TRBJ1-2; the D gene is possibly TRBD1 (5 bases). The germline CDR1 and CDR2 sequences are SGHDN and FVKESK. Trimming took off 2 bases at V and 4 bases at J, with 17 bases between the two ends. The CDR3 runs to 16 residues. This CDR3 reads CASSQLSRGRIYGYTF. The CDR3 DNA reads TGTGCCAGCAGCCAACTCTCCCGGGGCCGGATCTATGGCTACACCTTC.